This TCR beta chain was recorded in a study of tumor-infiltrating lymphocytes in localized non-small cell lung cancer. Regarding the study as a whole: Different pieces of the same tissue went to different assays, confounding technical variation with intratumor heterogeneity. Higher tumor T cell infiltration than in uninvolved lung was supported by TCRbeta sequencing.

Remarks on this clone: As yet, its antigen is unknown.

The table came from immunoSEQ multiplex PCR; TCRdb's copy has only in-frame clones and leaves some out. The table includes about 10,000 clones, about 75% detected once. Germline CDR1 and CDR2: MNHEY and SVGAGI. With 7 bases clipped from V and 6 bases from J, the junction kept 7 bases outside the gene matches. The CDR3 covers 13 residues. The rearrangement joins TRBV6-5 to TRBJ1-2, with 8 bases aligning to TRBD1. This receptor was identified in a human donor with non-small cell lung cancer. Sequencing input: uninvolved lung tissue not adjacent to the tumor. The CDR3 here is CASNNGQGHGYTF. Here the CDR3 DNA reads TGTGCCAGCAACAATGGACAGGGCCATGGCTACACCTTC.